Each of the 8 T cell receptor beta chains below was sequenced from the same sample in a study of regulatory T cells in long-lasting Graves disease. To make TCR beta libraries, researchers used iRepertoire HTBI primers and Arm-PCR of CDR3 regions. TCRdb called the multiplex PCR reads again in MiXCR, with one record for every CDR3 protein. The data show 520,000 or so distinct CDR3 sequences, 12% seen once. Regarding time point: newly diagnosed GD, antithyroid drugs for less than 3 months. Making the TCR library involved RNA that had been extracted from PBMCs. These records were also assigned to another study, of T cells in Graves' hyperthyroidism and ophthalmopathy.

Material: peripheral blood mononuclear cells (PBMCs), obtained at new diagnosis, from a patient treated with antithyroid drugs. The receptor set was obtained from a young woman with Graves disease.

About this clonotype itself: Mismatch with germline at one junction end may stem from a read error. The chain recombines TRBV20-1 with TRBJ2-1; a possible D gene is TRBD2 (6 bases). Germline-derived CDR1 and CDR2 are DFQATT and SNEGSKA (reference sequence). CDR3 size: 19 residues. The CDR3 is CSARDWGPLARGLENGQFF. CDR3 coding DNA: TGCAGTGCTAGAGATTGGGGCCCCCTAGCGAGGGGCCTAGAAAATGGGCAGTTCTTC.

This clonotype came up a few times. The chain links TRBV2 to TRBJ2-1; 14 bases line up with TRBD2. The J call may be in error: the DNA end matches TRBJ2-3 better. This CDR3 region has 14 residues. Per germline, CDR1 SNHLY and CDR2 FYNNEI. The CDR3 sequence: CASSGTSGGYTQYF. In nucleotides, the CDR3 is TGTGCCAGCAGTGGGACTAGCGGGGGGTATACGCAGTATTTT.

This clonotype turned up a few times. This chain links TRBV12-3 or TRBV12-4 with TRBJ2-7, with 12 bases fitting TRBD2. The CDR3 sequence is 17 residues long. V lost 6 bases and J lost 2; bases outside the gene matches: 11. The CDR3 region has the DNA TGTGCCAGCAGCCCAACCGTTACTAGCGGGAGGACCTACGAGCAGTACTTC. Its translation is CASSPTVTSGRTYEQYF.

This clonotype was counted only a few times. One junction end does not reproduce the germline sequence, and a read error may be involved. The rearrangement links TRBV29-1 to TRBJ2-2, with 7 nucleotides matching TRBD1. This CDR3 contains 12 residues. CDR1 SQVTM and CDR2 ANQGSEA come from the germline V gene. CDR3 region: CSVEGQAGELFF. The CDR3 DNA is TGCAGCGTCGAAGGACAGGCCGGGGAGCTGTTTTTT.

The chain is built from TRBV28 and TRBJ1-2; a weak D match, TRBD1 (5 bases). V lost 5 bases and J 8 bases, leaving 15 bases between the germline ends. This CDR3 contains 13 residues. Germline V gene sequence: CDR1 MDHEN, CDR2 SYDVKM. The chain's CDR3 is CASSESFRDGYTF. Written as DNA, the CDR3 is TGTGCCAGCAGTGAGTCCTTCCGGGACGGCTACACCTTC.

The chain's CDR3 is CSVGTDFMGQFF. The DNA of the CDR3 is TGCAGCGTTGGGACGGATTTCATGGGGCAGTTCTTC. The genes are TRBV29-1 and TRBJ2-1; D is unclear. From germline, CDR1 is SQVTM and CDR2 ANQGSEA. With 4 bases removed from V and 12 bases from J, the gap between germline ends came to 16 bases. The CDR3 runs to 12 residues.

This clonotype has at least ten counts. This chain links TRBV3-1 with TRBJ1-2; 7 bases match TRBD1. CDR3 size: 15 residues. Germline V gives CDR1 LGHDT, CDR2 YNNKEL (reference sequence). Germline trimming cut 4 bases from V and 4 bases from J; bases unmatched to any gene: 9. Written as DNA, the CDR3 is TGTGCCAGCAGCCTCTTGACAGGGCTATCCTATGGCTACACCTTC. Its protein is CASSLLTGLSYGYTF.

This clonotype was recorded at least ten times. The gene calls are TRBV11-3 and TRBJ2-2, with a tentative D call TRBD2 (6 bases). The length of the CDR3 is 16 residues. From germline, CDR1 is SGHNT and CDR2 YENEEA. Trimming took off 0 bases at V and 5 bases at J, with 13 bases between the two ends. The DNA for the CDR3 is TGTGCCAGCAGCTTAGATTTGGGACTCCCGACCGGGGAGCTGTTTTTT. It yields the protein CASSLDLGLPTGELFF.